The entry below describes one T cell receptor (beta chain). Its antigen is as yet unknown. From germline, CDR1 is SGHRS and CDR2 YFSETQ. The CDR3 contains 17 residues. V was clipped by 0 bases and J by 2 bases; unmatched bases: 10. The data were taken from a study of T cell responses to AZD1222 COVID-19 vaccine. Study conclusions and caveats: Females outnumbered males among donors, who were mostly white British; clonal diversity was possibly underestimated. Vaccine-associated CD4 TCRs ranged over spike, dominating at 160-218 and 743-854. At baseline, just a handful of AZD1222 recipients tested seropositive.

TCRdb keeps only in-frame clones here, not all; method: immunoSEQ multiplex PCR. The sample shows more than 120,000 clones, 85% to 95% of them seen only once. This clonotype originated in an adult who received the AZD1222 COVID-19 vaccine. The chain is built from TRBV5-1 and TRBJ2-7, with 8 bases fitting TRBD1. Sequenced here: peripheral blood, sampled 28 days after the second AZD1222 dose. The CDR3 sequence is CASSLAASGQGPYEQYF. The DNA for the CDR3 is TGCGCCAGCAGCTTGGCCGCAAGTGGACAGGGACCCTACGAGCAGTACTTC.